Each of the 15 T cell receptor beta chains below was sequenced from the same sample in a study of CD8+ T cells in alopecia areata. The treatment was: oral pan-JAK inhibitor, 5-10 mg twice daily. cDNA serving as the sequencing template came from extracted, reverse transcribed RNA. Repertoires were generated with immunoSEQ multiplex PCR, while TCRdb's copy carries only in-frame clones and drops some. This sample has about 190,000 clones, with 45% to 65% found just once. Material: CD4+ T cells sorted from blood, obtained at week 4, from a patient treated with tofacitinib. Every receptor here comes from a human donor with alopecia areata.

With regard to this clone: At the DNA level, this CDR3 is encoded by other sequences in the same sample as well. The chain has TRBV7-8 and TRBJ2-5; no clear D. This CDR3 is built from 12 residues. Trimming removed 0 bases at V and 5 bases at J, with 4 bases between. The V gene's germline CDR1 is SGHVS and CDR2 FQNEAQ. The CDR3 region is CASSLARETQYF. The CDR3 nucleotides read TGTGCCAGCAGCTTAGCAAGGGAGACCCAGTACTTC.

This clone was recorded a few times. This CDR3 is CSVEWAGGQPQHF. The CDR3, as DNA: TGCAGCGTTGAGTGGGCAGGCGGACAGCCCCAGCATTTT. The chain carries TRBV29-1 and TRBJ1-5; D remains ambiguous. The CDR3 totals 13 residues. Looked up from germline, CDR1 is SQVTM and CDR2 is ANQGSEA. Between the trimmed V and J ends, which lost 3 bases and 7 bases, there was a span of 13 bases.

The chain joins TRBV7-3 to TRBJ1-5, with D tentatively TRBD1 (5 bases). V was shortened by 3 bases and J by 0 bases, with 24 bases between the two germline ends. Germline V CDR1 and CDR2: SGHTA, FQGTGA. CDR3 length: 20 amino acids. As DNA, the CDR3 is TGTGCCAGCAGCTTCGTTCGGTGGGACCTAACAACAAATAGCAATCAGCCCCAGCATTTT. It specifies CASSFVRWDLTTNSNQPQHF.

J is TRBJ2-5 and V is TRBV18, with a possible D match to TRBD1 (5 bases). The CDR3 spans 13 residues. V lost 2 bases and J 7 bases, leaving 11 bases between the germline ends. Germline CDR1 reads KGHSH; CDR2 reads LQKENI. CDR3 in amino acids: CASSPDSRGTQYF. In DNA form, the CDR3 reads TGTGCCAGCTCACCAGACAGCCGCGGGACCCAGTACTTC. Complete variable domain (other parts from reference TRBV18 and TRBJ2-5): NAGVMQNPRHLVRRRGQEARLRCSPMKGHSHVYWYRQLPEEGLKFMVYLQKENIIDESGMPKERFSAEFPKEGPSILRIQQVVRGDSAAYFCASSPDSRGTQYFGPGTRLLVL.

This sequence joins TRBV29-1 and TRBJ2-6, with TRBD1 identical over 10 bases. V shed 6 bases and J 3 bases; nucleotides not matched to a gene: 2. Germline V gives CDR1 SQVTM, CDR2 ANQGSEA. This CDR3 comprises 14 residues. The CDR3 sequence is CSVGQGVGANVLTF. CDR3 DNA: TGCAGCGTCGGACAGGGGGTTGGGGCCAACGTCCTGACTTTC.

The CDR3 here is CSATGPGRGTYEQYF. DNA of the CDR3: TGCAGCGCTACAGGGCCAGGCAGGGGTACCTACGAGCAGTACTTC. V and J are TRBV29-1 and TRBJ2-7, with D possibly being TRBD1 (6 bases). Germline assignment: CDR1 SQVTM and CDR2 ANQGSEA. CDR3 size: 15 residues. The V end lost 7 bases, the J end lost 2 bases, and 21 bases lay between the germline ends.

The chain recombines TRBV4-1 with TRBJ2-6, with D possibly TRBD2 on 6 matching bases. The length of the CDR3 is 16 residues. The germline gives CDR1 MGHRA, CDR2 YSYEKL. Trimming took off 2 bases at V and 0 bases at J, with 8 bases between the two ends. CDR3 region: CASSQWGDSGANVLTF. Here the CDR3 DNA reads TGCGCCAGCAGCCAATGGGGGGACTCTGGGGCCAACGTCCTGACTTTC.

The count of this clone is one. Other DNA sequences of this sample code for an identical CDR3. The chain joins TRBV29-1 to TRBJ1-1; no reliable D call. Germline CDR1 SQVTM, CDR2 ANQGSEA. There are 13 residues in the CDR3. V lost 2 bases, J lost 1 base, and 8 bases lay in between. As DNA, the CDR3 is TGCAGCGTTGAAAACGGTCAGAACACTGAAGCTTTCTTT. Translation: CSVENGQNTEAFF.

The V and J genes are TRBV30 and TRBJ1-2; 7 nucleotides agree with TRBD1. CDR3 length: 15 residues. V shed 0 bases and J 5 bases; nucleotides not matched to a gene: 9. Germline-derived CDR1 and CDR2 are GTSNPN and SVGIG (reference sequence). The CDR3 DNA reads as TGTGCCTGGAGTGTAAGGGGACAGCGACGTTATGGCTACACCTTC. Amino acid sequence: CAWSVRGQRRYGYTF.

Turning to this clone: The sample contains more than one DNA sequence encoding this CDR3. The CDR3 reads CSVVGQETQYF. CDR3 coding DNA: TGCAGCGTTGTGGGACAAGAGACCCAGTACTTC. The chain couples TRBV29-1 to TRBJ2-5; unclear D gene. The ends were cut back, 4 bases at V and 2 bases at J, with 5 bases in the middle. The CDR3 covers 11 residues. The germline V gene has CDR1 SQVTM and CDR2 ANQGSEA.

DNA for the CDR3: TGTGCCAGCAGAAAGTTTGAGACCCAGTACTTC. Protein sequence: CASRKFETQYF. V usage is TRBV6-5 and J usage is TRBJ2-5; no clear D. From germline, CDR1 is MNHEY and CDR2 SVGAGI. The V end lost 6 bases, the J end lost 5 bases, and 7 bases lay between the germline ends. The CDR3 has 11 amino acids.

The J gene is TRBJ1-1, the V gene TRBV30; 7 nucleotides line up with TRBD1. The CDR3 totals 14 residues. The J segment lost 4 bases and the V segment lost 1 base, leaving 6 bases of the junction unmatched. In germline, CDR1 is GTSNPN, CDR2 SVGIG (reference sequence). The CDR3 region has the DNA TGTGCCTGGAGTGGCCCGGGACAGATCACTGAAGCTTTCTTT. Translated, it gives CAWSGPGQITEAFF. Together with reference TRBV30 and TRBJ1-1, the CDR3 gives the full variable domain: SQTIHQWPATLVQPVGSPLSLECTVEGTSNPNLYWYRQAAGRGLQLLFYSVGIGQISSEVPQNLSASRPQDRQFILSSKKLLLSDSGFYLCAWSGPGQITEAFFGQGTRLTVV.

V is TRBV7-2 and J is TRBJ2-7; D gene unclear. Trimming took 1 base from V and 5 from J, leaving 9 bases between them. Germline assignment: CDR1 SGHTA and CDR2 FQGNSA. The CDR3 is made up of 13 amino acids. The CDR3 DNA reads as TGTGCCAGCAGCTTAGTAGGCAGAAACGAGCAGTACTTC. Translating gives CASSLVGRNEQYF. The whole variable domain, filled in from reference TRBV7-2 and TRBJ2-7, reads GAGVSQSPSNKVTEKGKDVELRCDPISGHTALYWYRQSLGQGLEFLIYFQGNSAPDKSGLPSDRFSAERTGGSVSTLTIQRTQQEDSAVYLCASSLVGRNEQYFGPGTRLTVT.

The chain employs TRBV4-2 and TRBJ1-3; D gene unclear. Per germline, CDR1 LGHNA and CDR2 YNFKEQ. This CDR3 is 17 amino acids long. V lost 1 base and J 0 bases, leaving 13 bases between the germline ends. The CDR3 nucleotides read TGTGCCAGCAGCCAAGGTAGAAGCGGTTTCTCTGGAAACACCATATATTTT. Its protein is CASSQGRSGFSGNTIYF.

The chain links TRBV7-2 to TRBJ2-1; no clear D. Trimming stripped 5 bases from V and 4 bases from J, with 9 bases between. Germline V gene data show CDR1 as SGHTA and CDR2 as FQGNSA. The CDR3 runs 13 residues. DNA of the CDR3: TGTGCCAGCAGCCGCGTTAGGTACAATGAGCAGTTCTTC. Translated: CASSRVRYNEQFF.